The present T cell receptor beta chain was sequenced within a study of memory CD4+ T cells and cytomegalovirus serostatus. This CDR3 region has 15 residues. Trimming shortened V by 6 bases and J by 7 bases, and 19 bases separated the two germline ends. Germline CDR1 and CDR2: SGHVS and FQNEAQ. Clones were read by immunoSEQ multiplex PCR, and TCRdb kept only the in-frame ones, dropping some. The table lists 40,000 to 55,000 clones, 60% to 85% of them singletons. The sort gate was single viable CD3+CD4+CD8-CD45RO+ cells for memory CD4+ T cells. The sequence was collected from an adult in good health and CMV-seropositive. Material: memory CD4+ T cells from blood. The rearrangement uses TRBV7-8 and TRBJ2-1; possibly TRBD2 for D (5 bases). CDR3 residues: CASRPGNGRGNEQFF. Here the CDR3 DNA reads TGTGCCAGCAGACCCGGGAATGGGAGAGGGAATGAGCAGTTCTTC.